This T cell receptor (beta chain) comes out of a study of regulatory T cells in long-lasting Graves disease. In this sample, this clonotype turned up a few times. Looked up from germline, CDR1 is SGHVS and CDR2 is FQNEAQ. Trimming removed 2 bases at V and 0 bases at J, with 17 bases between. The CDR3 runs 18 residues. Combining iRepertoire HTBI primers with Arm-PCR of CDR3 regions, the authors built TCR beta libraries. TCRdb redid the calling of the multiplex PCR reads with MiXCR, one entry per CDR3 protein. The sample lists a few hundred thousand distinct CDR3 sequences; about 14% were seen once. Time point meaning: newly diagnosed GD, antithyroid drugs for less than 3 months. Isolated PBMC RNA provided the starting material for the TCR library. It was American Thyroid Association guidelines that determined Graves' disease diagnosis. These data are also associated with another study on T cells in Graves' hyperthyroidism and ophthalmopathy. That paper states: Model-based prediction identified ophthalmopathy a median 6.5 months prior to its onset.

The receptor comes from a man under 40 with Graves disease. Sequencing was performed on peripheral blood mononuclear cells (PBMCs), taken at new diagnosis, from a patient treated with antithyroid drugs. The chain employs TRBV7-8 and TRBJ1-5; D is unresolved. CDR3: CASSLRAGDTLSNQPQHF. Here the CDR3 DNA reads TGTGCCAGCAGCTTAAGGGCCGGTGACACCCTTAGCAATCAGCCCCAGCATTTT. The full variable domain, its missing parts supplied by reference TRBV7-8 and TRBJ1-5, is GAGVSQSPRYKVAKRGQDVALRCDPISGHVSLFWYQQALGQGPEFLTYFQNEAQLDKSGLPSDRFFAERPEGSVSTLKIQRTQQEDSAVYLCASSLRAGDTLSNQPQHFGDGTRLSIL.